Presented here are 10 T cell receptor beta chains from one specimen sequenced in a study of blood T cell repertoires in COVID-19. Produced via immunoSEQ multiplex PCR; TCRdb's table is partial and in-frame only. The sample consists of fewer than 200,000 clones, about 85% of them appearing once. Sequenced: peripheral blood. All receptors derive from a man in his 60s who had recovered from COVID-19.

The chain links TRBV19 to TRBJ1-1, with 8 bases matching TRBD1. V was pared by 7 bases and J by 0 bases, with 1 base of the junction left unmatched. Per germline, CDR1 LNHDA and CDR2 SQIVND (reference sequence). The CDR3 loop spans 13 amino acids. The DNA for the CDR3 is TGTGCCAGTAAGGACAGGGTGAACACTGAAGCTTTCTTT. Protein sequence: CASKDRVNTEAFF.

This clone was observed a single time. The V and J genes are TRBV27 and TRBJ1-3; D call uncertain. V gave up 0 bases and J gave up 0 bases, with 6 bases separating them. CDR1 MNHEY and CDR2 SMNVEV come from the germline V gene (reference sequence). The CDR3 has 15 amino acids. CDR3 protein: CASSLSVSSGNTIYF. CDR3 bases: TGTGCCAGCAGTTTATCTGTTAGCTCTGGAAACACCATATATTTT.

The chain employs TRBV4-1 and TRBJ1-2; D uncertain. Deletions cut 0 bases from V and 7 bases from J, with 15 bases between. This CDR3 is 15 amino acids long. CDR1 MGHRA and CDR2 YSYEKL come from the germline V gene. CDR3 residues: CASSQESGGRFGYTF. Written as DNA, the CDR3 is TGCGCCAGCAGCCAAGAAAGCGGAGGGCGGTTTGGCTACACCTTC.

The chain combines TRBV19 with TRBJ2-7; 7 nucleotides match TRBD1. Trimming removed 3 bases from V and 6 bases from J; junction bases left unmatched: 8. Germline-derived CDR1 and CDR2 are LNHDA and SQIVND (reference sequence). This CDR3 is built from 14 residues. The CDR3 sequence is CASSMGQPQSEQYF. The CDR3 DNA follows: TGTGCCAGTAGTATGGGACAGCCCCAGAGCGAGCAGTACTTC.

The chain combines TRBV28 with TRBJ2-2, with D perhaps TRBD1 (5 bases). Trimming removed 3 bases at V and 2 bases at J, with 13 bases between. The germline V gene encodes CDR1 MDHEN and CDR2 SYDVKM. The CDR3 runs to 16 residues. DNA of the CDR3: TGTGCCAGCAGTTTTGGATCGACAGTCAACACCGGGGAGCTGTTTTTT. This gives the protein CASSFGSTVNTGELFF.

The rearrangement links TRBV2 to TRBJ2-3, with TRBD2 as a possible D gene (5 bases). The V and J ends lost 7 bases and 6 bases respectively, with 17 bases between them. Germline CDR1 SNHLY, CDR2 FYNNEI. The CDR3 is made up of 14 amino acids. The CDR3: CASKPEADADTQYF. The DNA for the CDR3 is TGTGCCAGCAAACCAGAAGCGGATGCGGATACGCAGTATTTT.

Of note for this clone: Different DNA sequences within this sample yield the same CDR3. This chain links TRBV9 with TRBJ2-2; D unresolved. Germline lookup yields CDR1 SGDLS and CDR2 YYNGEE. This CDR3 comprises 15 residues. V lost 0 bases to trimming and J lost 1 base, with 7 bases between them. For the CDR3, the DNA is TGTGCCAGCAGCGTAGGTACAGTGAACACCGGGGAGCTGTTTTTT. This sequence encodes CASSVGTVNTGELFF.

The V and J genes are TRBV19 and TRBJ1-1; the D gene is possibly TRBD1 (6 bases). This CDR3 has 14 residues. Per germline, CDR1 LNHDA and CDR2 SQIVND (reference sequence). The V end lost 5 bases, the J end lost 3 bases, and 13 bases lay between the germline ends. CDR3 loop: CASSFDRSDTEAFF. CDR3 coding DNA: TGTGCCAGTAGTTTTGACAGGTCGGACACTGAAGCTTTCTTT.

The V gene is TRBV5-1, the J gene TRBJ2-2, with D perhaps matching TRBD2 (5 bases). Germline CDR1 and CDR2: SGHRS and YFSETQ. The CDR3 is made up of 18 amino acids. Trimming stripped 0 bases from V and 0 bases from J, with 15 bases between. CDR3 coding DNA: TGCGCCAGCAGCTTGGCGGGGATTGGCGGATCGAACACCGGGGAGCTGTTTTTT. Encoded protein: CASSLAGIGGSNTGELFF.

V usage is TRBV11-2 and J usage is TRBJ1-2; D unresolved. Germline V lookup: CDR1 SGHAT, CDR2 FQNNGV. Trimming removed 4 bases at V and 2 bases at J, with 2 bases between. The CDR3 loop spans 11 amino acids. In DNA, the CDR3 is TGTGCCAGCAGCTCAAACTATGGCTACACCTTC. This translates into CASSSNYGYTF.